This entry features one TCR beta chain sequence. What it recognizes is unknown. Repertoires were generated with immunoSEQ multiplex PCR, while TCRdb's copy carries only in-frame clones and drops some. The sample holds some 71,000 clones; nearly 90% are singletons and the top ten take 25% to 35%. These data belong to a study of T cell responses to AZD1222 COVID-19 vaccine. Germline V gives CDR1 SGHTA, CDR2 FQGNSA. This CDR3 has 15 amino acids. The ends were cut back, 4 bases at V and 9 bases at J, with 16 bases in the middle. Study observations and caveats: Repertoires were obtained solely post-peak T cell response.

This chain links TRBV7-2 with TRBJ1-6; weak D call: TRBD1 (6 bases). This sample comprised peripheral blood, obtained 28 days after the second AZD1222 dose. The receptor's source is an adult who received the AZD1222 COVID-19 vaccine. The CDR3 reads CASSWPGGGGSPLHF. Here the CDR3 DNA reads TGTGCCAGCAGCTGGCCGGGAGGGGGGGGTTCACCCCTCCACTTT.